This TCR beta chain was identified during a study of regulatory T cells in long-lasting Graves disease. Germline-derived CDR1 and CDR2 are LGHNA and YNFKEQ. There are 17 residues in the CDR3. Germline trimming cut 1 base from V and 1 base from J; bases unmatched to any gene: 7. About this clonotype itself: Its antigen is currently unknown.

Through Arm-PCR of CDR3 regions and iRepertoire HTBI primers, TCR beta libraries were built. TCRdb independently ran MiXCR on the multiplex PCR reads; one entry per CDR3 protein. Of under 300,000 distinct CDR3 sequences listed, about 17% are singletons. Time point of the sample: newly diagnosed GD, antithyroid drugs for less than 3 months. PBMCs were the source of the RNA used for TCR sequencing. General study points: Relative to new patients (roughly 1,000), persistent patients exhibited greater sharing of public clonotypes (around 2,500).

These same records also appear under a second study, on T cells in Graves' hyperthyroidism and ophthalmopathy. Per that study: Ophthalmopathy was identified by the model a median around 6.9 months ahead of onset.

The clonotype was recovered from a woman aged 25 to 45 with Graves disease. The chain employs TRBV4-2 and TRBJ2-3; 8 bases are shared with TRBD1. The sequenced sample was peripheral blood mononuclear cells (PBMCs), obtained at new diagnosis, from a patient treated with antithyroid drugs. The CDR3 DNA is TGTGCCAGCAGCCAAGCGGGACAGGTACTCGGCACAGATACGCAGTATTTT. It translates to CASSQAGQVLGTDTQYF.